Below are 16 T cell receptor beta chains sequenced from a single sample in a study of tumor and adjacent non-tumor tissue in lung cancer. The library came from three nested PCR rounds adapted from ARM-PCR protocols. MiXCR, applied by TCRdb to the multiplex PCR reads, yields one record per CDR3 protein. The sample lists 98,000 or so distinct CDR3 sequences; around three quarters were seen once. No cell sorting was done before RNA was extracted from the tissue. More than 3 cm separated this lung sample from the edge of the tumor. Sequencing input: distant non-tumor lung tissue. The source is a man aged 60 to 75 with small cell lung cancer.

This clonotype was found once. The final CDR3 position lacks the conserved phenylalanine or tryptophan, pointing to a likely read error. The DNA is left out, because the CDR3 cannot be placed on it with certainty; the CDR3 is given as TCRdb lists it. The J gene is TRBJ2-1, the V gene TRBV29-1; the table's D gene call, TRBD2, was not cross checked with the DNA. The length of the CDR3 is 15 amino acids, counting both ends. Germline assignment: CDR1 SQVTM and CDR2 ANQGSEA. The CDR3 region is CSVELAGNPYNEQFV.

A word on this clonotype: Given the absence of the conserved phenylalanine or tryptophan at the CDR3 end, a read error is likely. The V and J genes are TRBV20-1 and TRBJ2-7; no reliable D call. The germline V gene has CDR1 DFQATT and CDR2 SNEGSKA (reference sequence). This CDR3 contains 11 residues. Trimming cost V 8 bases and J 3 bases, with 11 bases left between them. CDR3 nucleotide sequence: TGCAGTCCTTGGTGGGGCTACGAGCAGTACTAC. It yields the protein CSPWWGYEQYY.

This clonotype was recorded only once. A read error may be the cause here, since a much bigger clone is one base away. The rearrangement joins TRBV12-3 or TRBV12-4 to TRBJ2-2; tentatively, D is TRBD2 (6 bases). Trimming stripped 4 bases from V and 6 bases from J, with 18 bases between. The CDR3 has 16 amino acids. The CDR3 region has the DNA TGTGCCAGCAGTTCGCCGGGACGGGGGAAGGCCGGGGAGCTGTTTTTT. Amino acids: CASSSPGRGKAGELFF.

At least ten counts were recorded for this clonotype. The chain carries TRBV25-1 and TRBJ1-1; D not certain. This CDR3 spans 17 amino acids. Germline CDR1 and CDR2: MGHDK and SYGVNS. V was trimmed by 3 bases and J by 4 bases, leaving 21 bases between them. This CDR3 reads CASSEVLVRGRSTEAFF. CDR3 DNA: TGTGCCAGCAGTGAGGTATTAGTTCGGGGAAGATCCACTGAAGCTTTCTTT.

The genes are TRBV10-3 and TRBJ2-3, with 8 bases lining up with TRBD2. The germline V gene encodes CDR1 ENHRY and CDR2 SYGVKD. The CDR3 contains 15 residues. Here the CDR3 DNA reads TGTGAAATCAGCTCGCCTAGCGGGAGCACAGATACGCAGTATTTT. It codes for CEISSPSGSTDTQYF.

On this clonotype: At one end the junction does not follow the germline gene, possibly because of a read error. The V call is TRBV11-2, the J call TRBJ2-1; D is undetermined. The germline CDR1 and CDR2 sequences are SGHAT and FQNNGV. The CDR3 is 16 amino acids. CDR3 bases: TGTGCCAGCAGCCTTAGGGCGGATAGCTTCTACATTGAGCAATTCTTC. Translation: CASSLRADSFYIEQFF.

A word on this clonotype: This may stem from a read error, because a much larger clone lies one nucleotide away. The chain couples TRBV20-1 to TRBJ2-1, with 10 bases that match TRBD1. The CDR3 contains 17 residues. Germline V lookup: CDR1 DFQATT, CDR2 SNEGSKA (reference sequence). J lost 8 bases, V lost 4 bases, and 17 bases had no gene match. The CDR3 loop is CSAIGEMTGGISHEQFF. CDR3 nucleotide sequence: TGCAGTGCTATAGGTGAAATGACAGGGGGCATCTCCCATGAGCAGTTCTTC.

In this sample, this clonotype turned up once. Germline and junction disagree at one end, which may indicate a read error. V and J are TRBV29-1 and TRBJ1-5; a possible D gene is TRBD1 (6 bases). Germline V gene sequence: CDR1 SQVTM, CDR2 ANQGSEA. The CDR3 is 13 residues long. The CDR3 protein is CRVGGGGGQPQHF. The DNA of the CDR3 is TGTAGAGTTGGGGGCGGGGGAGGTCAGCCCCAGCATTTT.

To note about this clonotype: This may come from a read error, since a much larger clone is one base off. The V and J genes are TRBV20-1 and TRBJ2-2, with D possibly TRBD2 on 6 matching bases. The CDR3 has 15 residues. CDR1 is DFQATT, CDR2 SNEGSKA, per germline (reference sequence). In DNA, the CDR3 is TGCAGTGCTAGGAATCGGCGGGAAAACACCGAGGAGCTGTTTTTT. Its translation: CSARNRRENTEELFF.

This clonotype has a single count. The V and J genes are TRBV11-2 and TRBJ2-7; TRBD2 is a possible D gene (6 bases). In germline, CDR1 is SGHAT, CDR2 FQNNGV. The CDR3 contains 15 residues. The DNA of the CDR3 is TGCGCCAGCAACCCCTCAGTTTGGAGGGCAGACGAGCAGTACGTC. Translating it yields CASNPSVWRADEQYV.

Comments on this clonotype: A read error may explain this, as a much larger clone is one base away. The chain is built from TRBV20-1 and TRBJ2-1; 15 nucleotides align to TRBD2. This CDR3 region has 17 residues. CDR1 DFQATT and CDR2 SNEGSKA come from the germline V gene (reference sequence). The CDR3, as DNA: TGCTGTGCTAGGGGACTAGCGGGAGGCCTCTCCTACAATGAGCAGTTCTTC. Protein product: CCARGLAGGLSYNEQFF.

As for this clonotype: One end of the junction fails to match germline, which may point to a read error. The J gene is TRBJ2-5, the V gene TRBV5-1; 9 positions agree with TRBD2. The germline CDR1 and CDR2 sequences are SGHRS and YFSETQ. The CDR3 runs 15 residues. CDR3 region: CASSPTASGEETQHF. The CDR3 nucleotides read TGCGCCAGCAGCCCGACGGCTAGCGGGGAAGAGACCCAGCACTTC. Complete variable domain (other parts from reference TRBV5-1 and TRBJ2-5): KAGVTQTPRYLIKTRGQQVTLSCSPISGHRSVSWYQQTPGQGLQFLFEYFSETQRNKGNFPGRFSGRQFSNSRSEMNVSTLELGDSALYLCASSPTASGEETQHFGPGTRLLVL.

Comment on this clonotype: One end of the junction varies from germline; a read error may be responsible. The chain uses TRBV11-2 and TRBJ2-2, with 7 bases fitting TRBD2. The CDR3 is 14 amino acids. From germline, CDR1 is SGHAT and CDR2 FQNNGV. The CDR3 reads CASGLSRETRELFF. CDR3 coding DNA: TGTGCCAGCGGCTTATCGCGGGAGACCCGGGAGCTGTTTTTT.

In its sample, this clonotype was seen once. A much larger clone differs from this one at a single base, so this may be a read error. J is TRBJ2-2 and V is TRBV5-1; TRBD2 agrees at 8 bases. Germline lookup yields CDR1 SGHRS and CDR2 YFSETQ. CDR3 length equals 18 residues. The trim removed 5 bases at V and 4 bases at J, leaving 16 bases unmatched. CDR3 nucleotides: TGCGCCAGCAGACCTGGGGGGCGGGAGGAGATAACCACCGGGGAGCTGTTTTTT. Translating it yields CASRPGGREEITTGELFF.

Comments on this clonotype: One junction end disagrees with the germline gene, perhaps due to a read error. The J gene is TRBJ1-4, the V gene TRBV5-6; unclear D gene. Germline loops: CDR1 SGHDT, CDR2 YYEEEE. This CDR3 has 13 amino acids. The chain's CDR3 is CSSSLRDTEKLFF. As DNA, the CDR3 is TGTTCCAGCAGTTTGCGGGATACGGAAAAACTGTTTTTT. The whole variable domain, remainder taken from reference TRBV5-6 and TRBJ1-4, is DAGVTQSPTHLIKTRGQQVTLRCSPKSGHDTVSWYQQALGQGPQFIFQYYEEEERQRGNFPDRFSGHQFPNYSSELNVNALLLGDSALYLCSSSLRDTEKLFFGSGTQLSVL.

This clonotype was seen a single time. A junction end diverges from the germline sequence, so it may reflect a read error. The chain couples TRBV6-6 to TRBJ2-2; 11 bases match TRBD2. The CDR3 covers 15 residues. Germline V gene data show CDR1 as MNHNY and CDR2 as SVGAGI (reference sequence). The CDR3, as DNA: TGTGCCTGCAGTTATAGCGGGAGGGACACCGAGGAGCTGTTTTTT. Protein: CACSYSGRDTEELFF.